This T cell receptor (beta chain) was found in a study of blood T cell repertoires in COVID-19. Whole-study context: Specimens from acute and convalescent COVID-19 originated in the United States, Italy and Spain.

Per the authors' pipeline: Amplifying reference gene primers gave estimates of nucleated cell counts. Repertoires were generated with immunoSEQ multiplex PCR, while TCRdb's copy carries only in-frame clones and drops some. V and J calls and clone size are given by that table; D and trimming were obtained from the DNA. The repertoire holds 300,000 to 450,000 clones, about 90% seen once, with 0.9% to 1.2% in the top ten. Per germline, CDR1 KGHSH and CDR2 LQKENI. The CDR3 sequence is 14 residues long. The J segment lost 2 bases and the V segment lost 1 base, leaving 2 bases of the junction unmatched. Adults between roughly 18 and 95 years of age took part from 20 to 25 US areas. The recovered donors of Cohort 3 showed two negative PCRs, clearance, or symptom resolution.

The sample was PBMCs or T cells enriched from blood (not recorded which). The TCR comes from a woman younger than 45 who had recovered from COVID-19. V and J are TRBV18 and TRBJ2-7, with 7 bases that match TRBD2. CDR3 loop: CASSPRDYPYEQYF. CDR3 nucleotides: TGTGCCAGCTCACCACGGGACTACCCCTACGAGCAGTACTTC. Full variable domain (missing parts from reference TRBV18 and TRBJ2-7): NAGVMQNPRHLVRRRGQEARLRCSPMKGHSHVYWYRQLPEEGLKFMVYLQKENIIDESGMPKERFSAEFPKEGPSILRIQQVVRGDSAAYFCASSPRDYPYEQYFGPGTRLTVT.